Sequencing of this T cell receptor beta chain was carried out in a study of cytomegalovirus exposure and HLA in healthy donors. Findings and limits, study-wide: A later analysis showed HLA-associated TCR beta chains outstripping equally common others in clonal expansion. Owing to their indistinguishability, certain V segments, notably TRBV6-2 and TRBV6-3, were excluded.

Comments on this clone: Its antigen is unidentified.

V dropped 6 bases and J dropped 4; count of bases not matched to a gene: 5. Germline values: CDR1 MNHEY, CDR2 SVGAGI. The CDR3 runs 15 residues. The PCR employed 60 Vbeta primers together with 13 Jbeta primers. Libraries were prepared by immunoSEQ multiplex PCR; TCRdb keeps only in-frame clonotypes and omits some of them. The table lists 160,000 or so clones. The source of this sequence is a man younger than 40 in good health and CMV-seronegative. The chain links TRBV6-5 to TRBJ2-1; TRBD2 matches at 11 bases. The sequencing sample was made of PBMCs. The CDR3 region is CASRRTSGPYNEQFF. CDR3 nucleotide sequence: TGTGCCAGCAGACGGACTAGCGGGCCTTACAATGAGCAGTTCTTC.